The entry that follows covers one T cell receptor beta chain sequence. Its specificity is not known. CDR1 is MGHRA, CDR2 YSYEKL, per germline. The CDR3 is 15 residues long. The germline V and J ends were trimmed by 0 bases and 7 bases, with 15 bases remaining between them. The data stem from a study of T cell repertoires in cytomegalovirus infection. Each CDR3 protein gets one entry after TCRdb re-called the reads with MiXCR. The profile shows approximately 730,000 distinct CDR3 sequences, approximately 32% of them singletons. The chain uses TRBV4-1 and TRBJ1-1, with D possibly being TRBD1 (6 bases). The sequence was obtained from a human donor in good health (CMV status not recorded). Some clones in this sample may be carry-over from other donors' samples. The sample was cultured CD8+ T cells from PBMCs, taken from culture after CMV antigen stimulation. The CDR3 sequence: CASSQENTGRNEAFF. As DNA, the CDR3 is TGCGCCAGCAGCCAAGAAAATACAGGGCGAAATGAAGCTTTCTTT.